The T cell receptor beta chain described here comes from a study of Ad26.COV2.S vaccination and SARS-CoV-2 variants. At the level of the study: The authors gave Ad26.COV2.S intramuscularly, either once or twice 56 days apart. Broader study findings: Breadth measured for non-spike TCRs was similar across vaccine and placebo recipients.

Indicated treatment: roughly 18 received Ad26.COV2.S at low or high dose, single or two shots; five or six received placebo; per-sample allocation not given. Specimen acquisition occurred on day 63 following the initial vaccine or placebo injection. A Boston donor was an adult aged 18-55 years. Ad26.COV2.S expressed prefusion-stabilized spike from the original Wuhan strain. There are 16 residues in the CDR3. Germline CDR1 LNHDA, CDR2 SQIVND (reference sequence). With 6 bases removed from V and 2 bases from J, the gap between germline ends came to 16 bases. Sequenced by immunoSEQ multiplex PCR; TCRdb stores in-frame clones only, minus some. The sample carries around 450,000 clones, 80% to 95% recorded once. With regard to this clone: Its specificity is not known.

The sequence was obtained from a person aged 18-65 years who received the Ad26.COV2.S COVID-19 vaccine or a placebo. The chain joins TRBV19 to TRBJ2-2; maybe TRBD2 (6 bases). Sequences were derived from peripheral blood, sampled in a trial of Ad26.COV2.S vaccine versus placebo. The chain's CDR3 is CASREGRQLNTGELFF. The CDR3 coding sequence is TGTGCCAGTAGGGAGGGTCGACAGCTCAACACCGGGGAGCTGTTTTTT.